This T cell receptor beta chain originates from a study of beta chain features in type 1 diabetes. This clone was seen at least ten times. Antigen: not known. Trimming pared 2 bases from V and 1 base from J, leaving 11 bases between. There are 16 residues in the CDR3. Germline CDR1 is SNHLY and CDR2 is FYNNEI. One heparinised blood draw, averaging roughly 120 mL, came from each donor. It was via CD45RO/CCR7/CD25/CD127/CD95/CD27 that CD4+ naive, central memory, regulatory and stem cell-like memory cells were sorted. General study results and limits: For TCRB rearrangement, an influence of HLA type remained unresolved here. VDJ junctions sequenced from type 1 diabetes patients showed fewer insertions and more deletions.

The whole isolated RNA underwent reverse transcription, so sequencing captured expressed TCRB transcripts. Libraries were prepared by immunoSEQ multiplex PCR; TCRdb keeps only in-frame clonotypes and omits some of them. Of about 150,000 clones detected, around 8.5% appear once; the ten largest clones hold 0.65%. Sample: central memory CD4+ T cells from blood. The rearrangement links TRBV2 to TRBJ2-2, with D unresolved. This receptor was identified in a man aged 18 to 30 in good health. In DNA form, the CDR3 reads TGTGCCAGCAGTGAACGGATGTCAGGGAACACCGGGGAGCTGTTTTTT. This codes for CASSERMSGNTGELFF.